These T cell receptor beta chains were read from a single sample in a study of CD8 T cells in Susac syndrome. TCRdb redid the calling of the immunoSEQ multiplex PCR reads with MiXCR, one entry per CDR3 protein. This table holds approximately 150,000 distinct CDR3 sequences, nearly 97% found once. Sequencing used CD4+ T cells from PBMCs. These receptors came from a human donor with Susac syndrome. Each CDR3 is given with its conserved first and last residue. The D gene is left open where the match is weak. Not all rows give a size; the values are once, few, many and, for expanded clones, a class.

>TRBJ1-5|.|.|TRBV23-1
TGCGCCAGCAGTCAATCGAGGCACATCAATCAGCCCCAGCATTTT
CASSQSRHINQPQHF
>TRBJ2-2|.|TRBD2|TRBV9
TGTGCCAGCAGCGTAACTCCCGGGACTAGCGGGGACACCGGGGAGCTGTTTTTT
CASSVTPGTSGDTGELFF
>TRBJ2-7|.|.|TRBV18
TGTGCCAGCTCACCACAAGGACAGAGCTCCTACGAGCAGTACTTC
CASSPQGQSSYEQYF
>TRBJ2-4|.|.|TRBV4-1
TGCGCCAGCAGCCAAGAGCCCGGTATTCAGTACTTC
CASSQEPGIQYF
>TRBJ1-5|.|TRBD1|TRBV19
TGTGCCAGTAGTATAGCGGGACAGTATAGCAATCAGCCCCAGCATTTT
CASSIAGQYSNQPQHF
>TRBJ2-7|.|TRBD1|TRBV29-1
TGCAGCGTTGCCGACAGGGGCTACGAGCAGTACTTC
CSVADRGYEQYF
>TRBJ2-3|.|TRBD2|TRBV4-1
TGCGCCAGCAGCCAAGAGGCTAGCGGGAGAGGTACGCAGTATTTT
CASSQEASGRGTQYF
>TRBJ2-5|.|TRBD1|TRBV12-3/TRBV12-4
TGTGCCAGCAGATCGTTACAGGGGAGCGAGACCCAGTACTTC
CASRSLQGSETQYF
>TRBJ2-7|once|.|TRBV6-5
TGTGCCAGCAGTTACGGGACGGGGGAGCAGTACTTC
CASSYGTGEQYF
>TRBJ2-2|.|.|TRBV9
TGTGCCAGCAGCGTAGCCACCCGGGGCGGGGAGCTGTTTTTT
CASSVATRGGELFF
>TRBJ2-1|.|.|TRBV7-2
TGTGCCAGCAGCTCTACTCGGGCCGGCAATGAGCAGTTCTTC
CASSSTRAGNEQFF
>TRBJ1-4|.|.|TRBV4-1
TGCGCCAGCCGGACGGGGACGCAAGTGGATAATGAAAAACTGTTTTTT
CASRTGTQVDNEKLFF
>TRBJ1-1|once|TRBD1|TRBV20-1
TGCAGTGCTAGCGACAGGGGCCTAACAAGGAACACTGAAGCTTTCTTT
CSASDRGLTRNTEAFF
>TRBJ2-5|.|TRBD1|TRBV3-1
TGTGCCAGCAGCCTCCGGACAGGGAAGGAGACCCAGTACTTC
CASSLRTGKETQYF
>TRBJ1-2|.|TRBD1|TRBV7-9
TGTGCCAGCAGCCTCCGACAGGGAGGCGACTATGGCTACACCTTC
CASSLRQGGDYGYTF
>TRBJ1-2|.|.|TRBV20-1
TGCAGTGCTAGAGAGGGCGGGAATGGCTACACCTTC
CSAREGGNGYTF
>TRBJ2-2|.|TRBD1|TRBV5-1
TGCGCCAGCAGCTTGGCTCCCAGGGGGCGCGGGGAGCTGTTTTTT
CASSLAPRGRGELFF
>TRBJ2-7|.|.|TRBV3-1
TGTGCCAGCAGCCATGAGGGCTTACAGAGGCCCGAGCAGTACTTC
CASSHEGLQRPEQYF
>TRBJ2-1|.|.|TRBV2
TGTGCCAGCAGTCGGGGGTACAATGAGCAGTTCTTC
CASSRGYNEQFF
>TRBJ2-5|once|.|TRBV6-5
TGTGCCAGCAGTTACGGACAGACCATCCCCTTCCAGTACTTC
CASSYGQTIPFQYF
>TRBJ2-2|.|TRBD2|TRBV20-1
TGCGGAGGGCAGGGACTATCCGGGGAGCTGTTTTTT
CGGQGLSGELFF
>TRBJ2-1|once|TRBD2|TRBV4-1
TGCGCCAGCAGCCAAGGGGATGCGGGGGGATACAATGAGCAGTTCTTC
CASSQGDAGGYNEQFF
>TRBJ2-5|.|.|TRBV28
TGTGCCACCCATCGGGAACAAGAGACCCAGTACTTC
CATHREQETQYF
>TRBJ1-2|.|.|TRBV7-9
TGTGCCAGCAGCCCCCAAGCGGGCTACACCTTC
CASSPQAGYTF
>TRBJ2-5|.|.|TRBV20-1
TGCAGTGCTAGAGATTTTGCAGGGATTGAGACCCAGTACTTC
CSARDFAGIETQYF
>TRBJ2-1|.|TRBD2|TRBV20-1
TGCAGTGCTAGGATTCTACTAGCGGCCTCCTACAATGAGCAGTTCTTC
CSARILLAASYNEQFF
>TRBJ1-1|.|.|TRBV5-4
TGTGCCAGCAGCTTGGCAGCAGCTACGAACACTGAAGCTTTCTTT
CASSLAAATNTEAFF
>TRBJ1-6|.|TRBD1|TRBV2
TGTGCCAGCAGAATACAGGGGGCGGGGGTTAATTCACCCCTCCACTTT
CASRIQGAGVNSPLHF
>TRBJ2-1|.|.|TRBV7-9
TGTGCCAGCAGGCGTCTGCGCGGCATCGCGTTCGGCGAGCAGTTCTTC
CASRRLRGIAFGEQFF
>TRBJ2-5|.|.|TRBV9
TGTGCCAGCAGCGTAGCTAGTGGGAGCGGCCAAGAGACCCAGTACTTC
CASSVASGSGQETQYF
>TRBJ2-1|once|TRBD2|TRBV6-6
TGTGCCAGCAGCCCACCCGTAGCGGGAGACGGCAATGAGCAGTTCTTC
CASSPPVAGDGNEQFF
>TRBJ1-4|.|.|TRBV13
TGTGCCAGCACCCGTGGGAGAAGGACAACTAATGAAAAACTGTTTTTT
CASTRGRRTTNEKLFF
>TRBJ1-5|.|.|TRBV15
TGTGCCACCAGCAGAGATTGGGGGGGGAATCAGCCCCAGCATTTT
CATSRDWGGNQPQHF
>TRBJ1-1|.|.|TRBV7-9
TGTGCCAGCAGCTTACCGGGAAACACTGAAGCTTTCTTT
CASSLPGNTEAFF
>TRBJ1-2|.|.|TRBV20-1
TGCAGTGCCCTGGGGGAGGGGAAGGATGGCTACACCTTC
CSALGEGKDGYTF
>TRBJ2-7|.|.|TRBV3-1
TGTGCCAGCAGCCGCGGGTTCTCCTACGAGCAGTACTTC
CASSRGFSYEQYF
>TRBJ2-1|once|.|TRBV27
TGTGCCAGCAGGGAACTGATAGGGGAGCAGTTCTTC
CASRELIGEQFF
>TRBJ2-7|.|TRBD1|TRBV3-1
TGTGCCAGCAGTATCAGGGGGCCGGTGGATGAGCAGTACTTC
CASSIRGPVDEQYF
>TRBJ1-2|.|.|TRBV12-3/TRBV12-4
TGTGCCAGCAGCAACTTGGGAGGCTACACCTTC
CASSNLGGYTF
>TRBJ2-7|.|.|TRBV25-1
TGTGCCAGCAGTGGCTGGACGGGCTTTTGGGAGCAGTACTTC
CASSGWTGFWEQYF
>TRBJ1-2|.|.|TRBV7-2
TGTGCCAGCACCCGCGGGGGGTGGCCGGATGGCTACACCTTC
CASTRGGWPDGYTF
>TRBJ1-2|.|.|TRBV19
TGTGCCAGTAGTTCCCAAGGGTCGGACCATGGCTACACCTTC
CASSSQGSDHGYTF
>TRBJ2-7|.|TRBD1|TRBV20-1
TGCAGTGCTAGGGATGACAGGGACGAGCAGTACTTC
CSARDDRDEQYF
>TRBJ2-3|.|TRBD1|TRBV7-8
TGTGCCAGCAGCCCTCGTTGGGACAGGGGGAAGACGCAGTATTTT
CASSPRWDRGKTQYF
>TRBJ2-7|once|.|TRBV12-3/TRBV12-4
TGTGCCAGCAGTTTCTCAGTCTACGAGCAGTACTTC
CASSFSVYEQYF
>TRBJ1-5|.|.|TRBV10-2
TGCGCCAGCAGTCAGGAAGGGGGGGGACAGCCCCAGCATTTT
CASSQEGGGQPQHF
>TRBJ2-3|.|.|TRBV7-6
TGTGCCAGCAGCTTAAGGTCAGGCACAGATACGCAGTATTTT
CASSLRSGTDTQYF
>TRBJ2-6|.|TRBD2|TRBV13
TGTGCCAGCAGGGGGGGACTAGCGGGACGAAGGGCCAACGTCCTGACTTTC
CASRGGLAGRRANVLTF
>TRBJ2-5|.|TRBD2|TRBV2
TGTGCCAGCAGTGGTGTAGCGGGGGGGCAAGAGACCCAGTACTTC
CASSGVAGGQETQYF
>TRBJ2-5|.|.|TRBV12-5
TGTGCTAGTGGTTTGGGAACGCAAGAGACCCAGTACTTC
CASGLGTQETQYF
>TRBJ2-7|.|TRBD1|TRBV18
TGTGCCAGCTCACCTGGGGGGACAGGAATCTACGAGCAGTACTTC
CASSPGGTGIYEQYF
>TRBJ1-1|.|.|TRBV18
TGTGCCAGCTCAGGAAGACAGGAGGCAAACACTGAAGCTTTCTTT
CASSGRQEANTEAFF
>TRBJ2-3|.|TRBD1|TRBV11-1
TGTGCCAGCAGCCTTGGACAGGGCTTTGATACGCAGTATTTT
CASSLGQGFDTQYF
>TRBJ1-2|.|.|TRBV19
TGTGCCAGTAGCAACAGGGATAGCTACACCTTC
CASSNRDSYTF
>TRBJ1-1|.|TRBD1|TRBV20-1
TGCAGTGCTAGACCCATGACAGGGGGCACTTTCGAAGCTTTCTTT
CSARPMTGGTFEAFF